These 10 T cell receptor beta chains came from one sample sequenced in a study of CD8 T cells in Susac syndrome. The RNA input was roughly 0.5 to 1 ug, and it was reverse transcribed with random hexamers. In TCRdb, the immunoSEQ multiplex PCR reads were re-called with MiXCR into one record per CDR3 protein. The data show over 350,000 distinct CDR3 sequences, around 85% seen once. Sequencing was done on a sample of CD8+ T cells from PBMCs. Receptor source: a human donor with multiple sclerosis.

The chain uses TRBV10-3 and TRBJ2-7; D unresolved. This CDR3 is built from 15 residues. The germline V and J ends were trimmed by 3 bases and 0 bases, with 12 bases remaining between them. Germline-derived CDR1 and CDR2 are ENHRY and SYGVKD. The CDR3, as DNA: TGTGCCATCAGTGAAGAAATTGCAGCCTCCTACGAGCAGTACTTC. This sequence encodes CAISEEIAASYEQYF.

The chain has TRBV4-1 and TRBJ1-2; 7 nucleotides align to TRBD1. In germline, CDR1 is MGHRA, CDR2 YSYEKL. The ends lost 3 bases at V and 6 bases at J; junction bases unmatched: 10. The CDR3 is 15 residues long. CDR3 region: CASSHLPRDSDGYTF. Here the CDR3 DNA reads TGCGCCAGCAGCCACTTACCCCGGGACAGCGATGGCTACACCTTC.

The chain employs TRBV15 and TRBJ2-1; possibly TRBD2 for D (5 bases). CDR1 and CDR2 from the germline V gene are LNHNV and YYDKDF (reference sequence). The V gene lost 0 bases and the J gene lost 9 bases, with 15 bases spanning the gap. This CDR3 spans 15 amino acids. CDR3 bases: TGTGCCACCAGCAGAGATAGGAGTACAAGCGGTGAGCAGTTCTTC. Protein: CATSRDRSTSGEQFF.

The chain has TRBV14 and TRBJ1-3; D not resolved. Germline values: CDR1 SGHDN, CDR2 FVKESK. CDR3 length: 17 amino acids. V dropped 0 bases and J dropped 2 bases, with 14 bases sitting between them. CDR3 DNA: TGTGCCAGCAGCCAAGATGATCCCAGAAAAGCTGGAAACACCATATATTTT. Translation gives CASSQDDPRKAGNTIYF. Full variable domain (rest looked up from reference TRBV14 and TRBJ1-3): EAGVTQFPSHSVIEKGQTVTLRCDPISGHDNLYWYRRVMGKEIKFLLHFVKESKQDESGMPNNRFLAERTGGTYSTLKVQPAELEDSGVYFCASSQDDPRKAGNTIYFGEGSWLTVV.

This chain uses TRBV14 with TRBJ2-3; tentatively, D is TRBD2 (7 bases). Trimming removed 0 bases at V and 2 bases at J, with 15 bases between. The CDR3 length is 17 residues. Germline CDR1 is SGHDN and CDR2 is FVKESK. This chain's CDR3 is CASSQERRGGATDTQYF. The CDR3 DNA follows: TGTGCCAGCAGCCAAGAAAGACGAGGGGGGGCCACAGATACGCAGTATTTT. Full variable domain (missing parts from reference TRBV14 and TRBJ2-3): EAGVTQFPSHSVIEKGQTVTLRCDPISGHDNLYWYRRVMGKEIKFLLHFVKESKQDESGMPNNRFLAERTGGTYSTLKVQPAELEDSGVYFCASSQERRGGATDTQYFGPGTRLTVL.

This chain connects TRBV13 to TRBJ2-7; D could derive from TRBD1 or TRBD2 (5 bases each). Deletions cut 10 bases from V and 5 bases from J, with 15 bases between. CDR3 length equals 12 residues. Germline V gene sequence: CDR1 PRHDT, CDR2 FYEKMQ (reference sequence). The CDR3, as DNA: TGTGCCACCCGGGGCTTGGCGGACGAGCAGTACTTC. Translated: CATRGLADEQYF.

The chain has TRBV4-1 and TRBJ1-1; perhaps TRBD1 as D (6 bases). The CDR3 extends over 15 amino acids. Germline-derived CDR1 and CDR2 are MGHRA and YSYEKL. Trimming stripped 2 bases from V and 6 bases from J, with 16 bases between. The CDR3 DNA is TGCGCCAGCAGCCAACAATCCACCAGGGGTCCTGAAGCTTTCTTT. Protein sequence: CASSQQSTRGPEAFF.

The chain combines TRBV6-5 with TRBJ2-7; D is ambiguous. Germline-derived CDR1 and CDR2 are MNHEY and SVGAGI. The V gene lost 0 bases and the J gene lost 1 base, with 10 bases spanning the gap. The CDR3 spans 15 residues. In DNA form, the CDR3 reads TGTGCCAGCAGTTACTCGGGCCGACCATCCTACGAGCAGTACTTC. Translating gives CASSYSGRPSYEQYF.

The rearrangement joins TRBV11-2 to TRBJ2-5; TRBD2 matches at 8 bases. This CDR3 spans 15 amino acids. Trimming at V came to 1 base and at J to 4 bases, leaving 5 bases not matched to a gene. Germline V gene lookup returns CDR1 SGHAT and CDR2 FQNNGV. CDR3 sequence: CASSLGGSGRETQYF. CDR3 nucleotides: TGTGCCAGCAGCTTAGGGGGGAGCGGGAGAGAGACCCAGTACTTC.

The chain links TRBV2 to TRBJ2-7; TRBD1 matches 7 bases. The CDR3 is made up of 14 amino acids. In germline, CDR1 is SNHLY, CDR2 FYNNEI. V shed 7 bases and J 3 bases; nucleotides not matched to a gene: 9. CDR3 amino acids: CASTEQGLDYEQYF. As DNA, the CDR3 is TGTGCCAGCACCGAACAGGGGCTCGACTACGAGCAGTACTTC.